These 24 T cell receptor beta chains were sequenced from one sample in a study of T-cell reconstitution after alpha-beta-depleted transplantation in children (dated by TCRdb to the mid-2010s). The receptor library was made with PCR. The reads were generated on an Illumina HiSeq 2500. TCR libraries were prepared with molecular barcoding, using unique molecular identifiers to normalize TCRbeta repertoire quantification. Starting from the raw public reads, TCRdb applied fastp trimming at Q25, assembled clones with MiXCR and retained in-frame beta chains. Each CDR3 protein appears once, grouped with its most common genes and DNA. The sample has 750,000 to 950,000 distinct CDR3 sequences on record, around 17% of them singletons. The ten most abundant clones make up around 5% of the sample. This specimen's treatment or condition label, interpreted: allogeneic hematopoietic cell transplantation with graft depleted of TCRalphabeta T cells and CD19 B cells.

The sample consisted of PBMCs, mostly from graft donor cells, taken 360 days after TCRalphabeta/CD19-depleted stem cell transplant. These receptors were obtained from a male patient under 18 who had a stem cell transplant for acute lymphoblastic leukemia, so the T cells may come from the graft donor.

There are a few counts of this clonotype. The gene calls are TRBV28 and TRBJ2-6; 7 bases line up with TRBD1. V shed 5 bases and J 0 bases; nucleotides not matched to a gene: 10. Per the germline V gene, CDR1 is MDHEN and CDR2 is SYDVKM. CDR3 size: 18 residues. This CDR3 is CASSPPTGEGSGANVLTF. The CDR3 coding sequence is TGTGCCAGCAGTCCGCCCACAGGGGAAGGCTCTGGGGCCAACGTCCTGACTTTC.

The rearrangement uses TRBV20-1 and TRBJ2-5; 14 nucleotides agree with TRBD2. Germline V lookup: CDR1 DFQATT, CDR2 SNEGSKA (reference sequence). V was clipped by 3 bases and J by 4 bases; unmatched bases: 13. The CDR3 loop spans 18 amino acids. CDR3 in DNA: TGCAGTGCTAGTGCTGGACTAGCGGGAGGTGAAGGTAGAGAGACCCAGTACTTC. Translated: CSASAGLAGGEGRETQYF.

This clonotype came up a few times. The chain joins TRBV27 to TRBJ2-7; 7 bases match TRBD2. J gave up 3 bases and V 0 bases, and 11 bases lay outside the gene matches. Germline V gene data show CDR1 as MNHEY and CDR2 as SMNVEV (reference sequence). This CDR3 contains 17 residues. The CDR3 reads CASSLSGTTPLFYEQYF. The CDR3 DNA is TGTGCCAGCAGTTTATCAGGGACTACCCCACTCTTCTACGAGCAGTACTTC.

With respect to this clonotype: Germline and junction disagree at one end, which may indicate a read error. The CDR3 protein is CASSAPLGGTIF. The CDR3 bases are TGTGCCAGCAGCGCTCCCTTAGGGGGAACGATCTTC. This chain connects TRBV9 to TRBJ2-1; tentatively, D is TRBD1 (6 bases). The CDR3 is 12 residues long. Germline V gives CDR1 SGDLS, CDR2 YYNGEE.

This clonotype was seen ten or more times. V usage is TRBV27 and J usage is TRBJ1-1; TRBD1 agrees at 12 bases. This CDR3 region has 16 residues. V lost 5 bases, J lost 3 bases, and 7 bases stayed unmatched. The germline CDR1 and CDR2 sequences are MNHEY and SMNVEV (reference sequence). CDR3: CASSPGTGGDHTEAFF. DNA for the CDR3: TGTGCCAGCAGTCCGGGGACAGGGGGCGACCACACTGAAGCTTTCTTT.

This clonotype was counted ten times or more. The V and J genes are TRBV2 and TRBJ2-1; either TRBD1 or TRBD2 may fit D (5 bases each). The V gene's germline CDR1 is SNHLY and CDR2 FYNNEI. The CDR3 length is 15 residues. V lost 6 bases, J lost 7 bases, and 19 bases lay in between. In nucleotides, the CDR3 is TGTGCCAGCAGGGCCCGGGACCTAGTTACGAATGAGCAGTTCTTC. It is translated as CASRARDLVTNEQFF.

This clonotype was seen many times. This chain joins TRBV28 and TRBJ2-7; possible D gene TRBD2, 6 bases. The germline V and J ends were trimmed by 6 bases and 3 bases, with 9 bases remaining between them. The CDR3 has 12 amino acids. Germline V gives CDR1 MDHEN, CDR2 SYDVKM. This CDR3 is CASRGLLYEQYF. CDR3 sequence (DNA): TGTGCCAGCAGGGGACTTCTCTACGAGCAGTACTTC. The whole variable domain, filled in from reference TRBV28 and TRBJ2-7, reads DVKVTQSSRYLVKRTGEKVFLECVQDMDHENMFWYRQDPGLGLRLIYFSYDVKMKEKGDIPEGYSVSREKKERFSLILESASTNQTSMYLCASRGLLYEQYFGPGTRLTVT.

This chain connects TRBV20-1 to TRBJ2-7; TRBD2 might be the D (6 bases). This CDR3 spans 15 amino acids. From germline, CDR1 is DFQATT and CDR2 SNEGSKA (reference sequence). Trimming pared 0 bases from V and 1 base from J, leaving 13 bases between. CDR3 region: CSARDKGTWSYEQYF. CDR3 coding DNA: TGCAGTGCTAGAGATAAAGGGACTTGGTCCTACGAGCAGTACTTC.

The chain joins TRBV7-2 to TRBJ2-1; 10 nucleotides align to TRBD2. V shed 5 bases and J 11 bases; nucleotides not matched to a gene: 6. Germline lookup yields CDR1 SGHTA and CDR2 FQGNSA. The CDR3 has 13 residues. The DNA for the CDR3 is TGTGCCAGCAGCGTCGGGACTAGCGTCAAGCAGTTCTTC. Protein: CASSVGTSVKQFF.

V is TRBV24-1 and J is TRBJ1-2; 7 bases match TRBD1. CDR1 is KGHDR and CDR2 is SFDVKD in the germline V gene. This CDR3 comprises 18 residues. The ends lost 8 bases at V and 5 bases at J; junction bases unmatched: 22. The CDR3 sequence: CATTSGQVDTIYEYGYTF. For the CDR3, the DNA is TGTGCCACCACCTCCGGACAGGTTGATACTATATATGAGTATGGCTACACCTTC.

The chain recombines TRBV10-3 with TRBJ2-7, with TRBD2 as a possible D gene (6 bases). The V and J ends lost 10 bases and 4 bases respectively, with 17 bases between them. Per the germline V gene, CDR1 is ENHRY and CDR2 is SYGVKD. The CDR3 consists of 13 residues. CDR3 in amino acids: CATLRDSLYEQYF. As DNA, the CDR3 is TGTGCCACCTTAAGGGACTCCTTATACGAGCAGTACTTC.

The gene calls are TRBV6-1 and TRBJ2-1; TRBD2 matches at 10 bases. This CDR3 has 18 amino acids. Germline loops: CDR1 MNHNS, CDR2 SASEGT. Germline trimming cut 7 bases from V and 2 bases from J; bases unmatched to any gene: 14. CDR3 nucleotides: TGTGCCAGCAATCCGGGACTAGCGCTAAGAGGCGCCTACAATGAGCAGTTCTTC. Translation: CASNPGLALRGAYNEQFF.

This clonotype was picked up a small number of times. In nucleotides, the CDR3 is TGTGCCAGCAGCCAGGTCCGGGACCCCAAAGAGACCCAGTACTTC. As protein: CASSQVRDPKETQYF. This chain joins TRBV13 and TRBJ2-5; D possibly uses TRBD1 or TRBD2 (5 bases each). The CDR3 is 15 residues long. V was trimmed by 5 bases and J by 3 bases, leaving 16 bases between them. Germline assignment: CDR1 PRHDT and CDR2 FYEKMQ (reference sequence). Supplemented by reference TRBV13 and TRBJ2-5, the full variable domain reads AAGVIQSPRHLIKEKRETATLKCYPIPRHDTVYWYQQGPGQDPQFLISFYEKMQSDKGSIPDRFSAQQFSDYHSELNMSSLELGDSALYFCASSQVRDPKETQYFGPGTRLLVL.

This clonotype was detected many times. The chain employs TRBV28 and TRBJ2-3; D gene unclear. The germline V gene encodes CDR1 MDHEN and CDR2 SYDVKM. V was trimmed by 6 bases and J by 2 bases, leaving 12 bases between them. The CDR3 has 14 residues. CDR3 bases: TGTGCCAGCAGCCCCCCGGGTCTCACAGATACGCAGTATTTT. This codes for CASSPPGLTDTQYF.

This clonotype was observed a few times. This chain links TRBV11-3 with TRBJ2-2; D is ambiguous. Trimming pared 3 bases from V and 0 bases from J, leaving 8 bases between. From germline, CDR1 is SGHNT and CDR2 YENEEA. This CDR3 has 15 residues. In DNA form, the CDR3 reads TGTGCCAGCAGCTTCACTGATACGAACACCGGGGAGCTGTTTTTT. This translates into CASSFTDTNTGELFF.

This clonotype came up a few times. The chain couples TRBV24-1 to TRBJ2-7, with a weak D call TRBD2 (6 bases). The germline gives CDR1 KGHDR, CDR2 SFDVKD. The CDR3 has 13 amino acids. Trimming pared 4 bases from V and 0 bases from J, leaving 6 bases between. CDR3 sequence (DNA): TGTGCCACCAGTGACGGGGGCTCCTACGAGCAGTACTTC. It is translated as CATSDGGSYEQYF.

This clonotype was seen a handful of times. This chain links TRBV19 with TRBJ2-7; D ambiguous. CDR3 length: 15 amino acids. V was clipped by 3 bases and J by 3 bases, with 15 bases between them. The germline gives CDR1 LNHDA, CDR2 SQIVND (reference sequence). The chain's CDR3 is CASSISVVASYEQYF. Here the CDR3 DNA reads TGTGCCAGTAGTATTTCCGTCGTCGCCAGCTACGAGCAGTACTTC.

This clonotype showed up just a few times. The chain combines TRBV7-6 with TRBJ2-7; no clear D gene. Per the germline V gene, CDR1 is SGHVS and CDR2 is FNYEAQ. The CDR3 contains 13 residues. V was trimmed by 5 bases and J by 6 bases, leaving 14 bases between them. The CDR3 is CASSTGLSGEQYF. CDR3 coding DNA: TGTGCCAGCAGCACGGGTCTCTCTGGCGAGCAGTACTTC. The entire variable domain, with the rest obtained from reference TRBV7-6 and TRBJ2-7, is as follows: GAGVSQSPRYKVTKRGQDVALRCDPISGHVSLYWYRQALGQGPEFLTYFNYEAQQDKSGLPNDRFSAERPEGSISTLTIQRTEQRDSAMYRCASSTGLSGEQYFGPGTRLTVT.

This clonotype has a handful of counts. The chain carries TRBV20-1 and TRBJ2-3; D uncertain. Per the germline V gene, CDR1 is DFQATT and CDR2 is SNEGSKA (reference sequence). CDR3 length equals 13 residues. With 3 bases removed from V and 0 bases from J, the gap between germline ends came to 7 bases. In nucleotides, the CDR3 is TGCAGTGCTAGGGCAAGTAGCACAGATACGCAGTATTTT. As protein: CSARASSTDTQYF.

The chain uses TRBV28 and TRBJ2-1; D is ambiguous. The CDR3 runs 15 residues. V shed 2 bases and J shed 0 bases, with 8 bases lying between them. CDR1 and CDR2 from the germline V gene are MDHEN and SYDVKM. DNA of the CDR3: TGTGCCAGCAGTTTAATGGTGAGCTCCTACAATGAGCAGTTCTTC. Amino acids: CASSLMVSSYNEQFF.

This clonotype has more than one count but fewer than ten. The rearrangement uses TRBV4-2 and TRBJ2-1; tentatively, D is TRBD2 (5 bases). Germline CDR1 reads LGHNA; CDR2 reads YNFKEQ. This CDR3 spans 12 amino acids. V dropped 3 bases and J dropped 10 bases, with 10 bases sitting between them. This chain's CDR3 is CASSQLAEEQFF. The CDR3 region has the DNA TGTGCCAGCAGCCAGCTAGCAGAAGAGCAGTTCTTC.

The genes are TRBV7-2 and TRBJ2-1; tentatively, D is TRBD1 (6 bases). V lost 2 bases to trimming and J lost 7 bases, with 24 bases between them. Germline V gene sequence: CDR1 SGHTA, CDR2 FQGNSA. This CDR3 has 18 amino acids. The CDR3 DNA sequence: TGTGCCAGCAGCTTATCGAGCAGGGGCCGTTATGAAAGGAATGAGCAGTTCTTC. This translates into CASSLSSRGRYERNEQFF.

This clonotype has more than one count but fewer than ten. J is TRBJ2-5 and V is TRBV2; the match to TRBD2 covers 12 bases. With V trimmed by 6 bases and J by 1 base, 9 bases remained unmatched. The germline CDR1 and CDR2 sequences are SNHLY and FYNNEI. The CDR3 contains 17 residues. The CDR3 protein is CASRKRTSGTSQETQYF. The DNA for the CDR3 is TGTGCCAGCAGGAAAAGGACTAGCGGGACCTCCCAAGAGACCCAGTACTTC.

This clonotype occurred a few times. The chain employs TRBV12-3 or TRBV12-4 and TRBJ2-7; TRBD2 matches 10 bases. The trim removed 7 bases at V and 0 bases at J, leaving 3 bases unmatched. This CDR3 has 14 residues. The CDR3 sequence is CASTASGSSYEQYF. Written as DNA, the CDR3 is TGTGCCAGCACCGCTAGCGGGAGCTCCTACGAGCAGTACTTC.